This T cell receptor (beta chain) was obtained from a study of T-cell memory formation after mild COVID-19. The CDR3 totals 14 residues. V lost 4 bases to trimming and J lost 9 bases; unmatched junction nucleotides: 7. Germline V gives CDR1 SGHRS, CDR2 YFSETQ. Notes on this clonotype: Antigen: not known.

5'RACE, which relied on constant-segment primers, yielded TCR alpha and TCR beta cDNA libraries carrying sample barcodes and UMIs. A single record per CDR3 protein comes from TCRdb applying MiXCR to the 5' RACE reads. The data show 550,000 to 650,000 distinct CDR3 sequences, around 15% seen once. General observations from the study: CM and EM subsets held most contracting CD4+ clones; EMRA held CD8+ ones.

Material for sequencing was PBMCs or a T cell subset sorted from them (not recorded which). This receptor was taken from an adult woman who had mild COVID-19 (a few samples of this study predate the infection). Cell type and time point are not known. The chain is built from TRBV5-1 and TRBJ2-1; 10 bases fit TRBD2. This chain's CDR3 is CASSASGREAEQFF. The DNA of the CDR3 is TGCGCCAGCAGCGCGAGCGGGAGGGAGGCTGAGCAGTTCTTC.